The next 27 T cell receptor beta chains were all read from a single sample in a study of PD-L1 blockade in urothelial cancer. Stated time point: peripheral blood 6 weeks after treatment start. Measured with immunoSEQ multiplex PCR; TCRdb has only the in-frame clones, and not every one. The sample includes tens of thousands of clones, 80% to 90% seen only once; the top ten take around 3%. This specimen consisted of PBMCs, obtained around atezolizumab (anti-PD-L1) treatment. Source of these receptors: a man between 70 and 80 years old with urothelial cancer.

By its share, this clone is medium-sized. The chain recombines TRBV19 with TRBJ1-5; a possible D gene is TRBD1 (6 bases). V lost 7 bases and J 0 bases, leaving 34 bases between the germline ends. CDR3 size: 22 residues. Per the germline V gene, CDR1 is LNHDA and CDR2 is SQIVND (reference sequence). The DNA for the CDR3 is TGTGCCAGTAAAGGACGGCCTTACAGGGACGGAACAGGGAACTATAGCAATCAGCCCCAGCATTTT. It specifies CASKGRPYRDGTGNYSNQPQHF.

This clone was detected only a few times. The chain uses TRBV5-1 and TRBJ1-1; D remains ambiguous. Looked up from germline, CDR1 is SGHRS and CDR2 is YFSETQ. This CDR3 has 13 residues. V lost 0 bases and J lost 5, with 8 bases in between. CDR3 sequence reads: CASSLDGGTEAFF. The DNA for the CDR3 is TGCGCCAGCAGCTTGGACGGAGGAACTGAAGCTTTCTTT.

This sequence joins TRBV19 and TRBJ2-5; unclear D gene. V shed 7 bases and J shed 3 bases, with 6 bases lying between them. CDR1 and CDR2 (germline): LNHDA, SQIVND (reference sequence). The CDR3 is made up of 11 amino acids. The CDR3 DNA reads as TGTGCCAGTACATCAGAAGAGACCCAGTACTTC. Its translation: CASTSEETQYF.

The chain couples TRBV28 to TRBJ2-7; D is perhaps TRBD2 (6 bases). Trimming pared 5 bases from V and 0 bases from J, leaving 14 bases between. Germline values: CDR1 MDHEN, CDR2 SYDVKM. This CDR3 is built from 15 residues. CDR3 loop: CASSPTGTLSYEQYF. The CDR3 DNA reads TGTGCCAGCAGTCCTACCGGGACTCTCTCCTACGAGCAGTACTTC.

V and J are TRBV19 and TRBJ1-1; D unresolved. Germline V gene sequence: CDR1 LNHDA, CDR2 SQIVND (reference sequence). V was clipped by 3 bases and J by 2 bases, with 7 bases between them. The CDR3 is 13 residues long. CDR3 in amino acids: CASSIPGNTEAFF. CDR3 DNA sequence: TGTGCCAGTAGTATTCCAGGAAACACTGAAGCTTTCTTT.

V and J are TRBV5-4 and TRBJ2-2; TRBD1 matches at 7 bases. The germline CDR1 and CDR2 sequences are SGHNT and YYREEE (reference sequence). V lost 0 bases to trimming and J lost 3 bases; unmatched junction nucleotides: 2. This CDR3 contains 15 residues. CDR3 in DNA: TGTGCCAGCAGCTTGGGCAGGGGGTACACCGGGGAGCTGTTTTTT. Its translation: CASSLGRGYTGELFF. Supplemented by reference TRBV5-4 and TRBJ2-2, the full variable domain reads ETGVTQSPTHLIKTRGQQVTLRCSSQSGHNTVSWYQQALGQGPQFIFQYYREEENGRGNFPPRFSGLQFPNYSSELNVNALELDDSALYLCASSLGRGYTGELFFGEGSRLTVL.

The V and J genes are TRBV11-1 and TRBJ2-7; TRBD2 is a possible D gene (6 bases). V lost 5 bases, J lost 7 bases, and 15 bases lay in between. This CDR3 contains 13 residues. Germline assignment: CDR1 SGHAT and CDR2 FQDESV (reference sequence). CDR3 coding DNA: TGTGCCAGCAGCCCCTTAAGGAGCGGGGAGCAGTACTTC. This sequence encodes CASSPLRSGEQYF. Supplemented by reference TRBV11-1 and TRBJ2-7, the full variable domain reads EAEVAQSPRYKITEKSQAVAFWCDPISGHATLYWYRQILGQGPELLVQFQDESVVDDSQLPKDRFSAERLKGVDSTLKIQPAELGDSAMYLCASSPLRSGEQYFGPGTRLTVT.

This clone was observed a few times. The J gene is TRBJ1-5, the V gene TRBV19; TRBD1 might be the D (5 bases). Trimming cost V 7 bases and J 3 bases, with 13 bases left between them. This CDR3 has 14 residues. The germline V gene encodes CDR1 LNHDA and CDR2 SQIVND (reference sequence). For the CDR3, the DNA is TGTGCCAGTATCAAATCAGGGATCAATCAGCCCCAGCATTTT. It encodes CASIKSGINQPQHF.

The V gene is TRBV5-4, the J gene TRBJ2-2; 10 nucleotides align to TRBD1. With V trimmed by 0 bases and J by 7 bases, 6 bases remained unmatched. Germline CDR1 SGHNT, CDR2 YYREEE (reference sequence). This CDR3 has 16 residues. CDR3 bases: TGTGCCAGCAGCTTGGCCGACAGGGGGCTAGTCGGGGAGCTGTTTTTT. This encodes CASSLADRGLVGELFF.

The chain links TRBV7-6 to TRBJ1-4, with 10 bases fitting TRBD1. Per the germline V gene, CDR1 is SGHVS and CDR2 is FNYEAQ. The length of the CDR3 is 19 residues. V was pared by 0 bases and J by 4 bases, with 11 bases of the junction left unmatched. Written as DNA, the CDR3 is TGTGCCAGCAGCTTAGCGACCGGGACAGGGGTCGGGGTTAATGAAAAACTGTTTTTT. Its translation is CASSLATGTGVGVNEKLFF.

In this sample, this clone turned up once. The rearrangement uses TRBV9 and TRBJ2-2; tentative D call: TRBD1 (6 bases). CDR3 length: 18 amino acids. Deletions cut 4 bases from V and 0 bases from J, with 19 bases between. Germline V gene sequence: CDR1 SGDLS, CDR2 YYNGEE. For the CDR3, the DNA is TGTGCCAGCAGCTTCACCGACAGGACAGATCCGAACACCGGGGAGCTGTTTTTT. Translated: CASSFTDRTDPNTGELFF.

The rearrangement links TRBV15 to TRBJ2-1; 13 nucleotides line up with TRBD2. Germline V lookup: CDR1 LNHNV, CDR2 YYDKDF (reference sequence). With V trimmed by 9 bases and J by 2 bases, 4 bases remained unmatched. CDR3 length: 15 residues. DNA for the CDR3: TGTGCCACAGGGACTAGCGGGGAGGCCTACAATGAGCAGTTCTTC. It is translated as CATGTSGEAYNEQFF.

The CDR3 here is CASSIRTGWADTQYF. The CDR3 DNA is TGTGCCAGTAGTATCCGGACAGGGTGGGCAGATACGCAGTATTTT. The rearrangement joins TRBV19 to TRBJ2-3, with TRBD1 matching 8 bases. Germline trimming cut 3 bases from V and 4 bases from J; bases unmatched to any gene: 6. Germline V CDR1 and CDR2: LNHDA, SQIVND (reference sequence). The CDR3 extends over 15 amino acids.

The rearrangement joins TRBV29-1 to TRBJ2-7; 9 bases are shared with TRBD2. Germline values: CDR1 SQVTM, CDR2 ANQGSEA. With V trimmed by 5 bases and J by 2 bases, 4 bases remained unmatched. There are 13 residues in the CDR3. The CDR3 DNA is TGCAGCGTTACGACTAGCGGAACCTACGAGCAGTACTTC. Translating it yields CSVTTSGTYEQYF.

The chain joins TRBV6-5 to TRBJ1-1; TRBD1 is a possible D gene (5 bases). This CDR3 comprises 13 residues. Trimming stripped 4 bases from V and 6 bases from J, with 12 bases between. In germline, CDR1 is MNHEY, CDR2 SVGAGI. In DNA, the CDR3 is TGTGCCAGCAGTTTCCCGACAGTAGCTGAAGCTTTCTTT. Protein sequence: CASSFPTVAEAFF.

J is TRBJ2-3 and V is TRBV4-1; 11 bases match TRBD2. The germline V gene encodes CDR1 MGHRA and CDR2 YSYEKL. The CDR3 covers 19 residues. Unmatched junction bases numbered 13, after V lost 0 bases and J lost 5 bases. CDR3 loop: CASSQDRSSGRGLGDTQYF. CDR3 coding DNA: TGCGCCAGCAGCCAAGATCGTAGTAGCGGGAGGGGGTTGGGAGATACGCAGTATTTT.

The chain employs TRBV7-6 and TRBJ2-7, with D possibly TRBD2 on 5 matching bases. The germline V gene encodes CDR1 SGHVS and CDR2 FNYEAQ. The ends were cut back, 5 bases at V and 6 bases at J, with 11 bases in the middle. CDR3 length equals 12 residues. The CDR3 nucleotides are TGTGCCAGCAGCCCCGGGGTGGGCGAGCAGTACTTC. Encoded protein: CASSPGVGEQYF.

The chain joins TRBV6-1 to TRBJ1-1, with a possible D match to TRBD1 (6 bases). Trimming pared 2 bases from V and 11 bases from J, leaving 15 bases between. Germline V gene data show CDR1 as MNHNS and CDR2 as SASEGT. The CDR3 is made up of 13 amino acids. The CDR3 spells CASSESAARGAFF. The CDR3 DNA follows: TGTGCCAGCAGTGAATCGGCTGCAAGGGGGGCTTTCTTT.

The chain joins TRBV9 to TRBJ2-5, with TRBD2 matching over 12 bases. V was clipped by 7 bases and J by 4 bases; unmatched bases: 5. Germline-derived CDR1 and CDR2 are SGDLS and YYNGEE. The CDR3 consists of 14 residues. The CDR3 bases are TGTGCCAGCTCTATGGGACTAGCGGGAGAGACCCAGTACTTC. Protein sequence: CASSMGLAGETQYF.

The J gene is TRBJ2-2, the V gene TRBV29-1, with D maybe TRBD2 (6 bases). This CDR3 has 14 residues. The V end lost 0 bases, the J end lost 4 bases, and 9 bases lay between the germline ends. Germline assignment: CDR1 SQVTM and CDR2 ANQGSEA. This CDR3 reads CSVEDGRGTGELFF. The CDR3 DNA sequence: TGCAGCGTTGAAGACGGGAGAGGCACCGGGGAGCTGTTTTTT.

CDR3 sequence: CASSLDMASATYEQYF. Written as DNA, the CDR3 is TGTGCCAGCAGCTTGGATATGGCTAGCGCAACCTACGAGCAGTACTTC. The V call is TRBV5-5, the J call TRBJ2-7; possibly TRBD2 for D (6 bases). V was shortened by 0 bases and J by 2 bases, with 15 bases between the two germline ends. Germline CDR1 SGHKS, CDR2 YYEKEE (reference sequence). The CDR3 is 16 residues long. The entire variable domain, with the rest obtained from reference TRBV5-5 and TRBJ2-7, is as follows: DAGVTQSPTHLIKTRGQQVTLRCSPISGHKSVSWYQQVLGQGPQFIFQYYEKEERGRGNFPDRFSARQFPNYSSELNVNALLLGDSALYLCASSLDMASATYEQYFGPGTRLTVT.

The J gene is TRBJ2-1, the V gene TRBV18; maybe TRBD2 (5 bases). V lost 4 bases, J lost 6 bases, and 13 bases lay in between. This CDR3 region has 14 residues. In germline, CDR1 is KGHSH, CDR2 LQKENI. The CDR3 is CASSLTSGTNEQFF. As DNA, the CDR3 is TGTGCCAGCTCACTAACGAGCGGTACCAATGAGCAGTTCTTC.

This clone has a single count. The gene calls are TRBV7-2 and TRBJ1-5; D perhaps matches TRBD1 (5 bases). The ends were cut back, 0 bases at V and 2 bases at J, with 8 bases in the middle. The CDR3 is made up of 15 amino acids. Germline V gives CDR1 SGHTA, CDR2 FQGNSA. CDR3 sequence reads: CASSLALTGNQPQHF. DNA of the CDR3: TGTGCCAGCAGCTTAGCGCTGACAGGCAATCAGCCCCAGCATTTT.

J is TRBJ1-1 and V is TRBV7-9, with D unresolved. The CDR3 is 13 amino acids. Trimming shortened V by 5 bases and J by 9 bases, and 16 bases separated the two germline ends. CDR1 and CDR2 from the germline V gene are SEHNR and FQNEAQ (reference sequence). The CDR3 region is CASSEGGLNKAFF. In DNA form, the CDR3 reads TGTGCCAGCAGCGAGGGCGGATTGAACAAAGCTTTCTTT.

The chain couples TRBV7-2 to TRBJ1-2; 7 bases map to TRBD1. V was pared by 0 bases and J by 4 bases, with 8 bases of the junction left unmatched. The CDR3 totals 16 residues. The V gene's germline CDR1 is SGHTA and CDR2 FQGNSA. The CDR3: CASSLARGPQLYGYTF. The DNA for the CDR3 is TGTGCCAGCAGCTTAGCGAGGGGGCCCCAACTCTATGGCTACACCTTC.

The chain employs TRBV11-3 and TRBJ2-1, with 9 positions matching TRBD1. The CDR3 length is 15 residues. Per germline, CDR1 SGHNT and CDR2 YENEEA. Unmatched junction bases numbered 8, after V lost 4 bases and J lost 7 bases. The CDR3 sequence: CASSSRTGDWNEQFF. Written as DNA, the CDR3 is TGTGCCAGCAGCTCCCGGACAGGGGATTGGAATGAGCAGTTCTTC.

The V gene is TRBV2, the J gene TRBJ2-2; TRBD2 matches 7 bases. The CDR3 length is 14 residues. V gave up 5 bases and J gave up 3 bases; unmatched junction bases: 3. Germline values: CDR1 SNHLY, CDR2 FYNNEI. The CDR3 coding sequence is TGTGCCAGCAGTTCAGCGGGACACACCGGGGAGCTGTTTTTT. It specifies CASSSAGHTGELFF.